This T cell receptor (beta chain) derives from a study of shared clonotypes between healthy human individuals. Study summary: Each donor's CD8 memory used one plate, CD8 naive two, each CD4 subset three.

Sequencing used immunoSEQ multiplex PCR; TCRdb keeps in-frame clones, though not all of them. The sample includes some 630,000 clones, about two thirds of them seen just once. A word on this clone: Its antigen is undetermined.

Study results and limitations: The study's rarefaction showed incomplete sorted-subset sequencing despite large depth.

This CDR3 is built from 14 residues. Germline CDR1 reads LNHDA; CDR2 reads SQIVND (reference sequence). V was shortened by 1 base and J by 1 base, with 7 bases between the two germline ends. The source of this sequence is a woman in her 30s in good health. The chain carries TRBV19 and TRBJ1-2, with D perhaps matching TRBD1 (6 bases). Sequencing was performed on memory CD4+ T cells sorted from blood. Subset of the sample: CD45RA-negative fraction. The CDR3 DNA reads as TGTGCCAGTAGTATAGGACAGGTTAACTATGGCTACACCTTC. Its translation is CASSIGQVNYGYTF.